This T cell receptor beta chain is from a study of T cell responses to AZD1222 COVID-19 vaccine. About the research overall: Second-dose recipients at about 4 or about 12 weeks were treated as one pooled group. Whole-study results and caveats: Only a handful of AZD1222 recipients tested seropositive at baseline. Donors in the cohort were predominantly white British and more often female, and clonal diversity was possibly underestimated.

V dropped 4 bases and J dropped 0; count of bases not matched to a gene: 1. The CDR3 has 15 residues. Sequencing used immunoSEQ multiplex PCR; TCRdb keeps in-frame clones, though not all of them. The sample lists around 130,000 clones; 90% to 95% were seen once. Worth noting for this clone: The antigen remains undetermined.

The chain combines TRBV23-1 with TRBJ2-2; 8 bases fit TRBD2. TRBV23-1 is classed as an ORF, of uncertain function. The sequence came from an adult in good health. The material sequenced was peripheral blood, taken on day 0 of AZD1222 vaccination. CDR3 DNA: TGCGCCAGCAGTCTAGCGGGACCGAACACCGGGGAGCTGTTTTTT. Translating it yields CASSLAGPNTGELFF.